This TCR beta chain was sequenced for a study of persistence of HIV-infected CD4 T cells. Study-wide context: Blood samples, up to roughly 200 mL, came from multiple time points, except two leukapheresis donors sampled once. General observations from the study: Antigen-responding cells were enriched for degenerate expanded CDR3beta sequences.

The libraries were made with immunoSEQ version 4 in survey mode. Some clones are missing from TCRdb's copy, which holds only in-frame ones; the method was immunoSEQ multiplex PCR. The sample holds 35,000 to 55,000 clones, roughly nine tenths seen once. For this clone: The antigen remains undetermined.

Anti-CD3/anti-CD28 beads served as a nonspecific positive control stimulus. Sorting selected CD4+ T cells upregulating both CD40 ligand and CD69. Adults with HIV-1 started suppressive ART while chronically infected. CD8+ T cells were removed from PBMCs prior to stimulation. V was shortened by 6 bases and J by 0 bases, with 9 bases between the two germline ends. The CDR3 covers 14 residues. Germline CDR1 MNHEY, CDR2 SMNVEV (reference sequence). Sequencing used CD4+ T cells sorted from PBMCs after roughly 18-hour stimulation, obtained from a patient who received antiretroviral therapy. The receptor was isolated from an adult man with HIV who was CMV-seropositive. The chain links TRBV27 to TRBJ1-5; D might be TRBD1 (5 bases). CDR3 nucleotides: TGTGCCAGCAGGGGAGGGGCTAGCAATCAGCCCCAGCATTTT. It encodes CASRGGASNQPQHF.